This TCR beta chain was captured in a study of blood T cells in healthy people across ages. Notes on the study in general: A roughly linear age-dependent decrease characterized TCR beta diversity per million T cells. It was the long-lived donors that had more naive CD4+ cells and higher diversity than aged donors.

Trimming removed 0 bases at V and 6 bases at J, with 12 bases between. Germline V lookup: CDR1 LGHNA, CDR2 YSLEER. CDR3 size: 15 residues. This clonotype was found many times. As yet, its antigen is unknown. PCR was performed a second time for 7 to 11 cycles using a sample-barcoded 5' primer and a J-beta primer mix. Tagging of each cDNA molecule was performed by a template-switch adaptor with 12 random nucleotides. TCRdb recomputed calls from the 5' RACE reads with MiXCR, one row per CDR3 protein. The data contain 800,000 to 1,300,000 distinct CDR3 sequences, under 30% of them singletons. This same sample was also part of a study on T cells of mothers and their children.

The clonotype originates from a girl aged 2 to 10 in good health. The sequenced sample was blood. V usage is TRBV4-3 and J usage is TRBJ2-1, with D possibly matching TRBD1 (5 bases). In nucleotides, the CDR3 is TGCGCCAGCAGCCAAGATGGTACAGGTGTCAATGAGCAGTTCTTC. Translated: CASSQDGTGVNEQFF.